This T cell receptor beta chain was identified during a study of T cell responses to AZD1222 COVID-19 vaccine. Study details: Second-dose groups at about 4 or about 12 weeks were pooled. Study findings and constraints: It should be noted that donors were predominantly white British and more often female, and clonal diversity was possibly underestimated. The span of vaccine-associated CD4 TCRs extended across spike, with dominance at 160-218 and 743-854. Seropositive status at baseline applied to only five to seven AZD1222 recipients.

This CDR3 contains 10 residues. Trimming took 4 bases from V and 9 from J, leaving 7 bases between them. Per the germline V gene, CDR1 is SQVTM and CDR2 is ANQGSEA. On this clone: The antigen is undetermined.

Clones were read by immunoSEQ multiplex PCR, and TCRdb kept only the in-frame ones, dropping some. Of about 130,000 clones listed, approximately 90% are singletons. This sequence was found in an adult in good health. This chain links TRBV29-1 with TRBJ2-1; no firm D call. The sequencing used peripheral blood, collected on day 0 of AZD1222 vaccination. CDR3 coding DNA: TGCAGCGTTGGGTTTCGTGAGCAGTTCTTC. Encoded protein: CSVGFREQFF.